The clone carrying this TCR beta chain was seen a single time. Its specificity is not known. At the survey level, the v3.0 immunoSEQ assay was run. Measured with immunoSEQ multiplex PCR; TCRdb has only the in-frame clones, and not every one. In the table there are some 28,000 clones, 90% of which are singletons. Clinicians in the United States treated all participants with HIV. This sample stems from a study of long-term antiretroviral therapy in people with HIV. The study, taken as a whole, reports: Diversity increased after ART yet remained lower than in transplant donor controls. Comparison with controls showed narrower CDR3 length ranges in HIV repertoires.

Material: unsorted PBMCs, obtained 5 to 5.5 years after starting antiretroviral therapy. The clonotype originates from a woman aged 40 to 55 with HIV.

DNA of the CDR3: TGCGCCAGCAGCCCCGGGACAGCTAACTATGGCTACACCTTC. Residues: CASSPGTANYGYTF. This chain joins TRBV4-3 and TRBJ1-2, with 7 bases aligning to TRBD1. CDR3 size: 14 residues. The ends lost 4 bases at V and 0 bases at J; junction bases unmatched: 2. Germline V gives CDR1 LGHNA, CDR2 YSLEER.